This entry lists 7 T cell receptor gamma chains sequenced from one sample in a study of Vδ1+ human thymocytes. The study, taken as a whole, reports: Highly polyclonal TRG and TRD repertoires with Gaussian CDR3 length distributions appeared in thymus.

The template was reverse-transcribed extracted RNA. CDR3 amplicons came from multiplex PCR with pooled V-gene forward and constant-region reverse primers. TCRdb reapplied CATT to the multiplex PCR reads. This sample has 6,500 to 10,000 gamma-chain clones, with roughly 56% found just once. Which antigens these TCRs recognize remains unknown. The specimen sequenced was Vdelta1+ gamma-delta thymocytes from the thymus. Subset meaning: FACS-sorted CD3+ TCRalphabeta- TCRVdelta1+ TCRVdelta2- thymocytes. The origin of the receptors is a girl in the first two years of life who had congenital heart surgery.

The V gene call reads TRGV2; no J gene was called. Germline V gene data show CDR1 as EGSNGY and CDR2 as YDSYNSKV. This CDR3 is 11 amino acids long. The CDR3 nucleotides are TGTGCCACCTGGGACGGGTATAAGAATCTCTTT. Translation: CATWDGYKNLF.

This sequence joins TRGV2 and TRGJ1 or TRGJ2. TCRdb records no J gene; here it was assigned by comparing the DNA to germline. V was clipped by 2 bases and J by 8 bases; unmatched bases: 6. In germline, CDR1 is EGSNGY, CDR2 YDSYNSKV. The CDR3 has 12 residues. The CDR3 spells CATWDALNKKLF. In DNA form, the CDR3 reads TGTGCCACCTGGGACGCACTTAATAAGAAACTCTTT.

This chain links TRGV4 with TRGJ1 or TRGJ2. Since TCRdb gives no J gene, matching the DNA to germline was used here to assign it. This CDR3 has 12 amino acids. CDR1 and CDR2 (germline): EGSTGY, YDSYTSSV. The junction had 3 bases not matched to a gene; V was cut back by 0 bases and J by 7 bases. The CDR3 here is CATWDGVYKKLF. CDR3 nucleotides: TGTGCCACCTGGGATGGGGTATATAAGAAACTCTTT.

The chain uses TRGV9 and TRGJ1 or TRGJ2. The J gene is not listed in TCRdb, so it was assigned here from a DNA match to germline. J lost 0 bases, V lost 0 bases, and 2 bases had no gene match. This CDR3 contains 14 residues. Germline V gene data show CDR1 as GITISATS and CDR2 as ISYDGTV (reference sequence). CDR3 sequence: CALWEVKNYYKKLF. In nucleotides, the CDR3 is TGTGCCTTGTGGGAGGTGAAGAATTATTATAAGAAACTCTTT.

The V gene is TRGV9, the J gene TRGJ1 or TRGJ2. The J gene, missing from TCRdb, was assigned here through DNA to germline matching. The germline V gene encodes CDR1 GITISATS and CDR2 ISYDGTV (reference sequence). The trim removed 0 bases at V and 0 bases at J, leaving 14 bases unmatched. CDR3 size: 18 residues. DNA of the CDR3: TGTGCCTTGTGGGAGGTGCATTGGCGGGAGTCGAATTATTATAAGAAACTCTTT. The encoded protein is CALWEVHWRESNYYKKLF.

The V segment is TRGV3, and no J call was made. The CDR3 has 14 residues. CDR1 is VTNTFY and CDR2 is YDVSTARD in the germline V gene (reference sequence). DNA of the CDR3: TGTGCCACCTGGGACAGGCCTGGGAGTTATAACATTCTCTTT. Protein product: CATWDRPGSYNILF.

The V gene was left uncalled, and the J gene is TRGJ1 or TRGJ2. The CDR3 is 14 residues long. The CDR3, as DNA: TGTGCCACCTGGGACAGGCCGGTTATAGGGAAGAAACTCTTT. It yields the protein CATWDRPVIGKKLF.